Listed below are T cell receptor beta chains from one sample, sequenced in a study of beta chain features in type 1 diabetes. Assay: immunoSEQ multiplex PCR; the TCRdb copy retains only in-frame clones and omits some. The sample yields about 160,000 clones, 6% to 9% seen once. Sequencing used central memory CD4+ T cells from blood. The receptors originated from a man between 18 and 35 years old with type 1 diabetes. Each CDR3 is given with its conserved first and last residue. D genes are given only for firm matches. Size is omitted from some rows. Given values are once, few, many or a class for expanded clones.

d_gene	v_gene	j_gene	abundance	CDR3nt	CDR3aa
-	TRBV19	TRBJ1-5	-	TGTGCCACCCTAGGACAGCTCCATAGCAATCAGCCCCAGCATTTT	CATLGQLHSNQPQHF
TRBD1	TRBV5-4	TRBJ2-4	few	TGTGCCAGCAGTCAAGACAGGGGCAAAATTCAGTACTTC	CASSQDRGKIQYF
TRBD1	TRBV15	TRBJ1-1	few	TGTGCCACCAGCAGAGGGGACAGGGGTTTTAGCACTGAAGCTTTCTTT	CATSRGDRGFSTEAFF
TRBD2	TRBV7-2	TRBJ2-3	many	TGTGCCAGCAGCTTAGCCTCAGCGGGGGGTCGGTATTTT	CASSLASAGGRYF
-	TRBV7-9	TRBJ2-5	few	TGTGCCAGCACTCGGAGGGGGGGCTCAGAGACCCAGTACTTC	CASTRRGGSETQYF
-	TRBV5-1	TRBJ2-1	-	TGCGCCAGCTGCGAGGGCCTCGAGCAGTTCTTC	CASCEGLEQFF
-	TRBV7-9	TRBJ1-6	-	TGTGCCAGCAGCGCGATTGGTAATTCACCCCTCCACTTT	CASSAIGNSPLHF
-	TRBV18	TRBJ1-1	-	TGTGCCAGCTCACCTAGAGGGACATGGAACACTGAAGCTTTCTTT	CASSPRGTWNTEAFF
-	TRBV18	TRBJ1-1	many	TGTGCCAGCTTGGGGCGAGCCACGAACACTGAAGCTTTCTTT	CASLGRATNTEAFF
-	TRBV10-3	TRBJ2-7	few	TGTGCCGCGGGCCGATATAGCGGCGAGCAGTACTTC	CAAGRYSGEQYF
-	TRBV7-8	TRBJ2-3	-	TGTGCCAGCAGCTTAGATTTCGGGTCGGCAGATACGCAGTATTTT	CASSLDFGSADTQYF
-	TRBV9	TRBJ1-4	few	TGTGCCAGCAGCGTACAGGGGAGTGAAAAACTGTTTTTT	CASSVQGSEKLFF
TRBD1	TRBV30	TRBJ1-3	-	TGTGCCTGGATTCGGGGGACAGATGGAAACACCATATATTTT	CAWIRGTDGNTIYF
TRBD1	TRBV28	TRBJ2-4	few	TGTGCCAGCAGTTTTGTGGGACAGGGAGGAAACATTCAGTACTTC	CASSFVGQGGNIQYF
TRBD2	TRBV29-1	TRBJ2-7	few	TGCAGCGTTGTACTAGCGGGACGGTACGAGCAGTACTTC	CSVVLAGRYEQYF
-	TRBV28	TRBJ1-6	-	TGTGCCAGCAGTTCACTGGGGTGGGGGACTCAATCCCCACCTTCACCCCTCCACTTT	CASSSLGWGTQSPPSPLHF
TRBD2	TRBV4-3	TRBJ2-1	few	TGCGCCAGCAGCCCCCCGCGGGGGGGCCTAGCTGAGCAGTTCTTC	CASSPPRGGLAEQFF
-	TRBV28	TRBJ2-7	-	TGTGCCAGCAGCTTCTGGGGAGACACCGGGTACTTC	CASSFWGDTGYF
-	TRBV7-8	TRBJ2-7	few	TGTGCCAGCAGCTTGAGTCTAGGAGGGGAGCAGTACTTC	CASSLSLGGEQYF
TRBD1	TRBV7-9	TRBJ2-2	few	TGTGCCAGCAGCCCAAGGACAGGGTCAAACACCGGGGAGCTGTTTTTT	CASSPRTGSNTGELFF
-	TRBV2	TRBJ2-7	few	TGTGCCAGCAGTGTCTCCAGGCGCTCCTACGAGCAGTACTTC	CASSVSRRSYEQYF
-	TRBV27	TRBJ1-1	few	TGTGCCAGCAGCCACCAAGGGGACACTGAAGCTTTCTTT	CASSHQGDTEAFF
-	TRBV30	TRBJ2-4	many	TGTGCCTGGAGTCCTCTCAGCGGAAACATTCAGTACTTC	CAWSPLSGNIQYF
-	TRBV6-5	TRBJ1-2	-	TGTGCCAGCAGGCCAGAAGCGGCTGGCTACACCTTC	CASRPEAAGYTF
TRBD1	TRBV28	TRBJ1-2	few	TGTGCCAGCAGTTTAGGGGGACAGGGGACGGTGGGCTACACCTTC	CASSLGGQGTVGYTF
-	TRBV23-1	TRBJ2-7	many	TGCGCCAGCAGTCAATCGTGGGTGGGGGACAAGGACTACGAGCAGTACTTC	CASSQSWVGDKDYEQYF
TRBD2	TRBV20-1	TRBJ2-7	few	TGCAGTGCTCCGAGGGAGGGTGAGCAGTACTTC	CSAPREGEQYF
TRBD1	TRBV18	TRBJ2-1	many	TGTGCCAGCTCATCACAGGGGTCCTACAATGAGCAGTTCTTC	CASSSQGSYNEQFF
-	TRBV18	TRBJ2-5	-	TGTGCCAGCTCACCACCTGACCCCCCGGGCCAGTACTTC	CASSPPDPPGQYF
TRBD1	TRBV11-2	TRBJ1-1	-	TGTGCCAGCAGCCCGACCCGGGACAGTTGGACTGAAGCTTTCTTT	CASSPTRDSWTEAFF
TRBD1	TRBV6-5	TRBJ2-3	few	TGTGCCAGCAGTTACTCGACAGGGACCCCAGATACGCAGTATTTT	CASSYSTGTPDTQYF
TRBD1	TRBV10-2	TRBJ2-7	few	TGCGCCAGCAGTGGACAGGGCAACAACAGAAATTTC	CASSGQGNNRNF
TRBD1	TRBV7-2	TRBJ1-1	few	TGTGCCAGCAGCCCCGCGGACAGGTTTGAAGCTTTCTTT	CASSPADRFEAFF
-	TRBV6-1	TRBJ2-1	-	TGTGCCAGCTGCCTCGGGACATTGGAGCAGTTCTTC	CASCLGTLEQFF
-	TRBV19	TRBJ2-5	few	TGTGCCAGTAGTATCCGGGGGGAGACCCAGTACTTC	CASSIRGETQYF
TRBD1	TRBV18	TRBJ2-1	-	TGTGCCAGCTCACCCGGACAGGGGGTCTACAATGAGCAGTTCTTC	CASSPGQGVYNEQFF
TRBD2	TRBV30	TRBJ2-7	few	TGTGCCTGGAGGGGACTAGATTTCCCCTACGAGCAGTACTTC	CAWRGLDFPYEQYF
-	TRBV2	TRBJ2-1	many	TGTGCCAGCAGTGAAGTCGATGAGCAGTTCTTC	CASSEVDEQFF
-	TRBV5-6	TRBJ2-3	few	TGTGCCAGCAGCGACGCAGGGAGCACAGATACGCAGTATTTT	CASSDAGSTDTQYF
-	TRBV2	TRBJ2-1	few	TGTGCCAGCAGTGACCTAGTCTTCGGTGAGCAGTTCTTC	CASSDLVFGEQFF
-	TRBV29-1	TRBJ2-3	-	TGCAGCGTTGAGTCTTACGCGGGCCTAACAGATACGCAGTATTTT	CSVESYAGLTDTQYF
TRBD1	TRBV18	TRBJ1-2	-	TGTGCCAGCTCGCTGGGACAGAACTATGGCTACACCTTC	CASSLGQNYGYTF
-	TRBV10-1	TRBJ2-3	few	TGCGCCAGCAGTGAGTCGATGTCCCCCGGTACGCAGTATTTT	CASSESMSPGTQYF
TRBD1	TRBV7-7	TRBJ2-5	few	TGTGCCAGCAGCTTAAACAGGGGCGCCCAAGAGACCCAGTACTTC	CASSLNRGAQETQYF
-	TRBV5-1	TRBJ2-2	-	TGCGCCAGCAGCTTCGGCAGGGAGAACACCGGGGAGCTGTTTTTT	CASSFGRENTGELFF
-	TRBV29-1	TRBJ2-7	few	TGCAGCGTTGTAGGAGGGAACGAGCAGTACTTC	CSVVGGNEQYF
-	TRBV11-3	TRBJ1-6	-	TGTGCCAGCAGCTTCTCGAGTTCACCCCTCCACTTT	CASSFSSSPLHF
-	TRBV6-5	TRBJ2-7	-	TGTGCCACCAGGGGCAGCCGTTACGAGCAGTACTTC	CATRGSRYEQYF
-	TRBV7-8	TRBJ2-3	-	TGTGCCAGCAGCTTAGTGGCGGGGAGCACAGATACGCAGTATTTT	CASSLVAGSTDTQYF
TRBD2	TRBV4-2	TRBJ2-5	-	TGTGCCAGCAGCCTATCGACTAGCGGGGGTCAAGAGACCCAGTACTTC	CASSLSTSGGQETQYF
TRBD2	TRBV4-3	TRBJ2-3	-	TGCGCCAGCACCCAAGGAATAGCGGGGTCGGCAGATACGCAGTATTTT	CASTQGIAGSADTQYF